The 18 T cell receptor beta chains in this list originate from one sample, sequenced in a study of blood T cell repertoires in COVID-19. TCRdb keeps only in-frame clones here, not all; method: immunoSEQ multiplex PCR. The profile covers about 170,000 clones, with approximately 86% appearing a single time and roughly 3.5% taken by the ten largest. The material sequenced was peripheral blood. These receptors were obtained from a man between 65 and 85 years old with acute or convalescent COVID-19.

J is TRBJ1-5 and V is TRBV2; D is unresolved. CDR1 and CDR2 from the germline V gene are SNHLY and FYNNEI. This CDR3 comprises 14 residues. V was clipped by 6 bases and J by 2 bases, with 11 bases between them. Written as DNA, the CDR3 is TGTGCCAGCAGCCTCCGTGTAGGCAATCAGCCCCAGCATTTT. Amino acids: CASSLRVGNQPQHF.

The CDR3, as DNA: TGTGCCAGCAGCCAAACCCAGGGTTTCGGGCCCCAGCATTTT. Protein sequence: CASSQTQGFGPQHF. The chain employs TRBV3-1 (or the pseudogene TRBV3-2) and TRBJ1-5; TRBD1 might be the D (5 bases). The CDR3 has 14 amino acids. CDR1 and CDR2 (germline): LGHDT, YNNKEL (reference sequence). V gave up 2 bases and J gave up 9 bases, with 14 bases separating them.

The CDR3 DNA reads TGCAGCGTTGAGGGGCCCTATAGCGGGAGGACCACAGATACGCAGTATTTT. It codes for CSVEGPYSGRTTDTQYF. The chain links TRBV29-1 to TRBJ2-3, with 10 bases identical to TRBD2. The J segment lost 2 bases and the V segment lost 3 bases, leaving 11 bases of the junction unmatched. The length of the CDR3 is 17 residues. CDR1 is SQVTM, CDR2 ANQGSEA, per germline.

The V gene is TRBV7-9, the J gene TRBJ2-5; D not resolved. This CDR3 has 14 amino acids. The V gene lost 4 bases and the J gene lost 0 bases, with 9 bases spanning the gap. Germline values: CDR1 SEHNR, CDR2 FQNEAQ (reference sequence). CDR3 coding DNA: TGTGCCAGCAGCTCGGCAGCGTACCAAGAGACCCAGTACTTC. This encodes CASSSAAYQETQYF.

This rearrangement joins TRBV2 to TRBJ2-3; 9 bases match TRBD2. CDR3 size: 16 residues. Trimming at V came to 4 bases and at J to 5 bases, leaving 10 bases not matched to a gene. Germline values: CDR1 SNHLY, CDR2 FYNNEI. The CDR3 loop is CASSGQAGGPIDTQYF. CDR3 nucleotide sequence: TGTGCCAGCAGTGGGCAGGCGGGGGGGCCAATAGATACGCAGTATTTT.

The chain combines TRBV9 with TRBJ1-2, with a weak D call TRBD1 (6 bases). Germline CDR1 reads SGDLS; CDR2 reads YYNGEE. The CDR3 has 14 residues. With 1 base removed from V and 8 bases from J, the gap between germline ends came to 15 bases. The CDR3: CASSVSPLQGGYTF. For the CDR3, the DNA is TGTGCCAGCAGCGTATCCCCCCTACAGGGAGGCTACACCTTC.

This clone has a single count. The rearrangement uses TRBV7-2 and TRBJ2-7, with TRBD1 matching 7 bases. This CDR3 is built from 14 residues. In germline, CDR1 is SGHTA, CDR2 FQGNSA. V gave up 4 bases and J gave up 0 bases; unmatched junction bases: 3. The CDR3, as DNA: TGTGCCAGCAGCTACCGGGACAGCTCCTACGAGCAGTACTTC. This translates into CASSYRDSSYEQYF.

V and J are TRBV6-1 and TRBJ1-2; unclear D gene. V was cut by 3 bases and J by 3 bases, with 11 bases left in between. Germline V gene sequence: CDR1 MNHNS, CDR2 SASEGT. The CDR3 has 14 residues. The CDR3 sequence: CASSEASRHYGYTF. CDR3 sequence (DNA): TGTGCCAGCAGTGAGGCCAGCAGGCACTATGGCTACACCTTC.

The CDR3: CASSLIGGSSTDTQYF. The CDR3, as DNA: TGTGCCAGCAGCTTAATTGGGGGGTCTAGCACAGATACGCAGTATTTT. The chain combines TRBV7-2 with TRBJ2-3, with D perhaps TRBD2 (6 bases). This CDR3 has 16 residues. V lost 2 bases and J lost 0, with 12 bases in between. Germline V gene data show CDR1 as SGHTA and CDR2 as FQGNSA.

This clone occurred once. The chain uses TRBV5-5 and TRBJ1-2; 8 nucleotides agree with TRBD1. In germline, CDR1 is SGHKS, CDR2 YYEKEE (reference sequence). The CDR3 has 14 residues. With V trimmed by 5 bases and J by 6 bases, 9 bases remained unmatched. In DNA, the CDR3 is TGTGCCAGCAGTCATGGACAGGGTGTTAATGGCTACACCTTC. It yields the protein CASSHGQGVNGYTF.

This chain joins TRBV5-1 and TRBJ1-2, with no clear D. Trimming shortened V by 1 base and J by 3 bases, and 7 bases separated the two germline ends. Per germline, CDR1 SGHRS and CDR2 YFSETQ. There are 13 residues in the CDR3. CDR3 nucleotides: TGCGCCAGCAGCTTGAACAGTTACTATGGCTACACCTTC. Its translation is CASSLNSYYGYTF. Full variable domain (missing parts from reference TRBV5-1 and TRBJ1-2): KAGVTQTPRYLIKTRGQQVTLSCSPISGHRSVSWYQQTPGQGLQFLFEYFSETQRNKGNFPGRFSGRQFSNSRSEMNVSTLELGDSALYLCASSLNSYYGYTFGSGTRLTVV.

DNA of the CDR3: TGTGCCAGCAGCTCCTTCGGGGGCTACAATGAGCAGTTCTTC. Encoded protein: CASSSFGGYNEQFF. This chain joins TRBV7-8 and TRBJ2-1; D may be TRBD2 (6 bases). Germline V gene sequence: CDR1 SGHVS, CDR2 FQNEAQ. V was pared by 4 bases and J by 3 bases, with 10 bases between. This CDR3 contains 14 residues.

The V gene is TRBV7-2, the J gene TRBJ2-1, with TRBD1 matching over 7 bases. CDR3 length equals 13 residues. V shed 0 bases and J 13 bases; nucleotides not matched to a gene: 6. The germline V gene encodes CDR1 SGHTA and CDR2 FQGNSA. CDR3 region: CASSLARTGVQFF. As DNA, the CDR3 is TGTGCCAGCAGCTTAGCCCGGACAGGTGTTCAGTTCTTC.

V usage is TRBV10-3 and J usage is TRBJ1-4; D is perhaps TRBD1 (5 bases). This CDR3 has 15 amino acids. Germline CDR1 ENHRY, CDR2 SYGVKD. Trimming took off 4 bases at V and 2 bases at J, with 11 bases between the two ends. The CDR3 here is CAISAQGGTNEKLFF. The DNA of the CDR3 is TGTGCCATCAGTGCCCAGGGTGGCACTAATGAAAAACTGTTTTTT.

This clone was counted once. The genes are TRBV18 and TRBJ2-1; TRBD2 matches 8 bases. Germline V gives CDR1 KGHSH, CDR2 LQKENI. The junction had 9 bases not matched to a gene; V was cut back by 8 bases and J by 0 bases. The CDR3 loop spans 16 amino acids. CDR3 nucleotides: TGTGCCAGCCCTCGGGAGGGATCAAGCTCCTACAATGAGCAGTTCTTC. Its protein is CASPREGSSSYNEQFF.

The gene calls are TRBV9 and TRBJ2-1; TRBD1 aligns across 8 bases. The CDR3 has 16 amino acids. Germline V lookup: CDR1 SGDLS, CDR2 YYNGEE. Trimming at V came to 3 bases and at J to 2 bases, leaving 7 bases not matched to a gene. Written as DNA, the CDR3 is TGTGCCAGCAGCGCACCTAGACAGGGGACCTACAATGAGCAGTTCTTC. Protein: CASSAPRQGTYNEQFF.

The V and J genes are TRBV5-4 and TRBJ1-6, with 7 nucleotides matching TRBD1. From germline, CDR1 is SGHNT and CDR2 YYREEE (reference sequence). V lost 2 bases to trimming and J lost 10 bases; unmatched junction nucleotides: 9. The CDR3 contains 15 residues. The CDR3 nucleotides are TGTGCCAGCAGCTTCGGGACAGAACCAGGGTCACCCCTCCACTTT. It translates to CASSFGTEPGSPLHF.

This chain links TRBV2 with TRBJ2-5; 7 positions match TRBD2. V trimming: 7 bases; J trimming: 7 bases; junction bases outside the gene matches: 12. The CDR3 length is 14 residues. Germline V gene sequence: CDR1 SNHLY, CDR2 FYNNEI. The CDR3 DNA reads as TGTGCCAGCACCTTCTTACCCGGGGAGGGGACCCAGTACTTC. Its protein is CASTFLPGEGTQYF.